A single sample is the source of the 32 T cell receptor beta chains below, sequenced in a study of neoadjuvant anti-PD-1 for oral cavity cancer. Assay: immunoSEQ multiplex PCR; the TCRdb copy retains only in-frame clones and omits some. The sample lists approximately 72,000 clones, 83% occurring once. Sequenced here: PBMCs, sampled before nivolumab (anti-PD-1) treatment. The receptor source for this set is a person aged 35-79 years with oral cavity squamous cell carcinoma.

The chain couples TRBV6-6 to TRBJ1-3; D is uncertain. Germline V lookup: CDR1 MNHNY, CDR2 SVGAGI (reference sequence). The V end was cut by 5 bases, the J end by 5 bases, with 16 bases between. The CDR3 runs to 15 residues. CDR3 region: CASSNTRGRRNTIYF. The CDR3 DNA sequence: TGTGCCAGCAGTAACACTCGAGGGCGTCGAAACACCATATATTTT.

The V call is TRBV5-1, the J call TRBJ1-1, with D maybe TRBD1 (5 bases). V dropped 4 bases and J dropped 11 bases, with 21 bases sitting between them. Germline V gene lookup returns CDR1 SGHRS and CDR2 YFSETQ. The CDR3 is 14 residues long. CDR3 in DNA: TGCGCCAGCAGCCCAGGGCAGCAAAAGGTCGGCGCTTTCTTT. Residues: CASSPGQQKVGAFF.

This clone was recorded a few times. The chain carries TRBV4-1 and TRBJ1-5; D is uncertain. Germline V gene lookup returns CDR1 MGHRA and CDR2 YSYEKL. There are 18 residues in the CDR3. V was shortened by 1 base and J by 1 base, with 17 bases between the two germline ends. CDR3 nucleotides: TGCGCCAGCAGCCAAGCGGGGTCGAGGGCGAGGAGCAATCAGCCCCAGCATTTT. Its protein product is CASSQAGSRARSNQPQHF.

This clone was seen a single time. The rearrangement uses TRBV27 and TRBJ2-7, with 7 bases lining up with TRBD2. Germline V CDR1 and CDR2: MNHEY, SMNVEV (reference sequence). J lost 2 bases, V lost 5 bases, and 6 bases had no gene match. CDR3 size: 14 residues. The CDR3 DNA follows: TGTGCCAGCAGTCCTCCTAGCGGTACCTACGAGCAGTACTTC. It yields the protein CASSPPSGTYEQYF.

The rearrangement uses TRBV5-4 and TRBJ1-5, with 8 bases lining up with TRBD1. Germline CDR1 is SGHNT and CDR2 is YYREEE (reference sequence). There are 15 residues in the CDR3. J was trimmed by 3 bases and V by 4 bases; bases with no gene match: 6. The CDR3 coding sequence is TGTGCCAGCAGCCTGCAGGGGGCAATCAATCAGCCCCAGCATTTT. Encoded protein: CASSLQGAINQPQHF.

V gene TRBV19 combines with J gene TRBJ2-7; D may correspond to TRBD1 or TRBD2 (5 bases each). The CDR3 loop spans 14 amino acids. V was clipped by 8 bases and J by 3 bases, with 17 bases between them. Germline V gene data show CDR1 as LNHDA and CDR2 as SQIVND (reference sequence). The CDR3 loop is CASGTGIGDYEQYF. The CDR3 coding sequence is TGTGCCAGTGGCACCGGGATAGGGGACTACGAGCAGTACTTC.

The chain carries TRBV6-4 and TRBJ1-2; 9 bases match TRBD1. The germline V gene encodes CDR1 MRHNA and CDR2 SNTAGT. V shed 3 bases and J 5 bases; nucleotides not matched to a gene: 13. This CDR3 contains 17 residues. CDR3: CASSESDAGTGPYGYTF. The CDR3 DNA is TGTGCCAGCAGTGAATCGGACGCCGGGACAGGGCCGTATGGCTACACCTTC.

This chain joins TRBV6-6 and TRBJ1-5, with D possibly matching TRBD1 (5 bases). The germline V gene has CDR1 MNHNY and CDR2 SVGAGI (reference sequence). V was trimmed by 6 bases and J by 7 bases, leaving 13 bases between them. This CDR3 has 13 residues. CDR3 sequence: CASRDGTSQPQHF. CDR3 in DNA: TGTGCCAGCAGGGACGGGACCTCCCAGCCCCAGCATTTT.

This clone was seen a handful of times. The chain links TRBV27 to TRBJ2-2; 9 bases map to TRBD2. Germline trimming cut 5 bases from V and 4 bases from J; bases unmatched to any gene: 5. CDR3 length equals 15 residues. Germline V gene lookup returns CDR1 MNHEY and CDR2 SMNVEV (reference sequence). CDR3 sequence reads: CASSPREGRTGELFF. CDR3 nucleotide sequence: TGTGCCAGCAGTCCGCGGGAGGGCCGCACCGGGGAGCTGTTTTTT.

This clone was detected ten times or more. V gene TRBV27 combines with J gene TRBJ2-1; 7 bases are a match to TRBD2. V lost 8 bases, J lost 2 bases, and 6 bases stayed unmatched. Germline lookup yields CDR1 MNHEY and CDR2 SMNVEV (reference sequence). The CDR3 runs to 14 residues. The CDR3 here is CASGGDGTYNEQFF. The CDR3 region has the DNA TGTGCCAGCGGGGGGGACGGAACCTACAATGAGCAGTTCTTC.

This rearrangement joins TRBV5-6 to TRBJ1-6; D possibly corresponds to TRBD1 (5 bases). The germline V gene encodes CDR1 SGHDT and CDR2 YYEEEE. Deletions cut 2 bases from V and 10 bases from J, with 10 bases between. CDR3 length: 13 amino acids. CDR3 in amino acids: CASSFWQGSPLHF. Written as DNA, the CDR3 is TGTGCCAGCAGCTTCTGGCAGGGCTCACCCCTCCACTTT.

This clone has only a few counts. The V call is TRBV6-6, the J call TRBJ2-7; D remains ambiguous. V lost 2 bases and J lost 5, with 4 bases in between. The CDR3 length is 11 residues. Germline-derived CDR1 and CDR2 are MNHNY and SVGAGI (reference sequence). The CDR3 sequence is CASSYRNEQYF. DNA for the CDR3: TGTGCCAGCAGTTACAGGAACGAGCAGTACTTC.

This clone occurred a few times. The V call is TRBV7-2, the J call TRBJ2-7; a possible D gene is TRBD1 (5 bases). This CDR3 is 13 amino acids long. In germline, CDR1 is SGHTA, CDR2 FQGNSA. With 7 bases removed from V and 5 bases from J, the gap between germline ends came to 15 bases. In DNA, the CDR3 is TGTGCCAGCATGGCTGGGGCAGGGCACGAGCAGTACTTC. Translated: CASMAGAGHEQYF.

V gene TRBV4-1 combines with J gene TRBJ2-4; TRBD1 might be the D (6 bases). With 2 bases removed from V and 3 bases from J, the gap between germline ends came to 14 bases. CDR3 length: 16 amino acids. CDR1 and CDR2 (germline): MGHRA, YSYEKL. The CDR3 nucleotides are TGCGCCAGCAGCCAACAGGGGACGAAGGGCAAAAACATTCAGTACTTC. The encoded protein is CASSQQGTKGKNIQYF.

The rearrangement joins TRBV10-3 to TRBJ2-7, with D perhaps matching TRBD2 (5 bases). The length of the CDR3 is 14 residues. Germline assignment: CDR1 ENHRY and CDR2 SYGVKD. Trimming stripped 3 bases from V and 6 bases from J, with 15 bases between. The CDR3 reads CAISDPGLGGEQYF. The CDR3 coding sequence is TGTGCCATCAGTGATCCGGGGTTAGGCGGCGAGCAGTACTTC.

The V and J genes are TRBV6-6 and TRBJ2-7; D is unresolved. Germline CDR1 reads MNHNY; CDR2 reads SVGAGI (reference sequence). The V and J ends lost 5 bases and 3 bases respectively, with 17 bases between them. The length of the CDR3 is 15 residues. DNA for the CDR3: TGTGCCAGCAGTACCGAGTACCCGCCGCGCTACGAGCAGTACTTC. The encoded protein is CASSTEYPPRYEQYF.

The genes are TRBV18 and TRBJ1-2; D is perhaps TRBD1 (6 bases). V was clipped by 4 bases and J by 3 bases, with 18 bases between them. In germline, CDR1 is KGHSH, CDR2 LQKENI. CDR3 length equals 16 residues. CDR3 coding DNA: TGTGCCAGCTCACGGTGGCAATACAGGGACGACTATGGCTACACCTTC. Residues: CASSRWQYRDDYGYTF. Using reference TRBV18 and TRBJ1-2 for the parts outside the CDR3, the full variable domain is NAGVMQNPRHLVRRRGQEARLRCSPMKGHSHVYWYRQLPEEGLKFMVYLQKENIIDESGMPKERFSAEFPKEGPSILRIQQVVRGDSAAYFCASSRWQYRDDYGYTFGSGTRLTVV.

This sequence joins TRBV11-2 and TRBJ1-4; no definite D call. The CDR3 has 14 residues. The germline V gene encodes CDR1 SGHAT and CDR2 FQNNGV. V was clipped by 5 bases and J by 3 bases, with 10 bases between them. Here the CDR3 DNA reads TGTGCCAGCAGCCGCCGGACCGCTAATGAAAAACTGTTTTTT. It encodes CASSRRTANEKLFF.

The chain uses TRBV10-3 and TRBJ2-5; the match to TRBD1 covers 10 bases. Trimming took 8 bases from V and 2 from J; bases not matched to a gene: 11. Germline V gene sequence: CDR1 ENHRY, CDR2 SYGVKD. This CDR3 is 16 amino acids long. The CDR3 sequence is CAIDRGLLMGQETQYF. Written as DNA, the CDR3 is TGTGCCATCGACAGGGGGCTATTGATGGGGCAAGAGACCCAGTACTTC.

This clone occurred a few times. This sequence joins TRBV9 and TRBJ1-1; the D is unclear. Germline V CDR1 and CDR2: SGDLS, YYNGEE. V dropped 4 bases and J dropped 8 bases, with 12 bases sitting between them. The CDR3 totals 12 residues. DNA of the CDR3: TGTGCCAGCAGCCCCTTGAGCGTAGAAGCTTTCTTT. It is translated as CASSPLSVEAFF.

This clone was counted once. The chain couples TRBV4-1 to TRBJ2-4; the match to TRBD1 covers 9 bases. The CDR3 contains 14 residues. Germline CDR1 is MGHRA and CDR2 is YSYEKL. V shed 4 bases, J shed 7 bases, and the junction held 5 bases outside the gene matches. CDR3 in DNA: TGCGCCAGCAGCCCCATAGGACAGGGGAACATTCAGTACTTC. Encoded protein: CASSPIGQGNIQYF.

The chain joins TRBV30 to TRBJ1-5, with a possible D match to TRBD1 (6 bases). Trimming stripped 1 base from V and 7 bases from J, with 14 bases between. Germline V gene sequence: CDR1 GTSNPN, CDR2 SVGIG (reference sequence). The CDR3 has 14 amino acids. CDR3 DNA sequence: TGTGCCTGGAGTGAAGGACAGCTAAGCCAGCCCCAGCATTTT. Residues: CAWSEGQLSQPQHF.

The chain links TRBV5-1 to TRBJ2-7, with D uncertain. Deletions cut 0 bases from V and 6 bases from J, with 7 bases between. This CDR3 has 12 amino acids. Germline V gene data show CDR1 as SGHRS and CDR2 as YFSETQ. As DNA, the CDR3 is TGCGCCAGCAGCTTGGACGGCTTCGAGCAGTACTTC. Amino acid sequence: CASSLDGFEQYF.

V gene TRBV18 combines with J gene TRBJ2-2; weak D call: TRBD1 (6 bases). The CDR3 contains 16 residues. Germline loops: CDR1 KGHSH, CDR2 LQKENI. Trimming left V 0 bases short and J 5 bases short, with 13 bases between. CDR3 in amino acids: CASSPPWGRRTGELFF. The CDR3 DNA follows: TGTGCCAGCTCACCACCGTGGGGGCGCAGAACCGGGGAGCTGTTTTTT.

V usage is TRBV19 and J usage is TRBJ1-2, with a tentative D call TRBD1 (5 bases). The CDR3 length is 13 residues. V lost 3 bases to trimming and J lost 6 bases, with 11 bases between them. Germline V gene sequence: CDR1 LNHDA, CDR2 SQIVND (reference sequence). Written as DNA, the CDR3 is TGTGCCAGTAGTATTGGAGGGGCGAATGGCTACACCTTC. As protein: CASSIGGANGYTF.

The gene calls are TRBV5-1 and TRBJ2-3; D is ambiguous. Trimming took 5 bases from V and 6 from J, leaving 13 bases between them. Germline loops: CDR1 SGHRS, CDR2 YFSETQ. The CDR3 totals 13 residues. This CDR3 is CASRRVGVDTQYF. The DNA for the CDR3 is TGCGCCAGCAGACGGGTCGGAGTGGATACGCAGTATTTT.

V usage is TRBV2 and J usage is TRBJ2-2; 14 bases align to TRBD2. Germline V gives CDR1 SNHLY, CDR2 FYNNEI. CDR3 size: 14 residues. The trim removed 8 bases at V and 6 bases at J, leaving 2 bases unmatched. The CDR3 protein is CASVGLAGAGELFF. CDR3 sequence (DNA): TGTGCCAGCGTGGGACTAGCGGGAGCCGGGGAGCTGTTTTTT.

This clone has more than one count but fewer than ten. CDR3 coding DNA: TGTGCCAGCAGCTTGGCGGCGAACTATGGCTACACCTTC. Encoded protein: CASSLAANYGYTF. The V call is TRBV5-5, the J call TRBJ1-2; no reliable D call. Trimming took 0 bases from V and 2 from J, leaving 5 bases between them. The germline V gene has CDR1 SGHKS and CDR2 YYEKEE (reference sequence). The CDR3 length is 13 residues.

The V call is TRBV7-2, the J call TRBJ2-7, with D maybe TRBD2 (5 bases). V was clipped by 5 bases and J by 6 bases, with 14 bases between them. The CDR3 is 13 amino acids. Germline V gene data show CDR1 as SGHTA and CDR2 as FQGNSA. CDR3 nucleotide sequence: TGTGCCAGCAGCCCTCGGGATCTCGCCGAGCAGTACTTC. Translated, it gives CASSPRDLAEQYF.

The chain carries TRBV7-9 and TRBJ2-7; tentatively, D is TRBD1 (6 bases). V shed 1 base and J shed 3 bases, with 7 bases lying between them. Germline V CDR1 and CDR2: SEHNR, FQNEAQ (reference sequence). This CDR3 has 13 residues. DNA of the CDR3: TGTGCCAGCAGCTTAGGACAGGACTACGAGCAGTACTTC. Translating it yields CASSLGQDYEQYF.

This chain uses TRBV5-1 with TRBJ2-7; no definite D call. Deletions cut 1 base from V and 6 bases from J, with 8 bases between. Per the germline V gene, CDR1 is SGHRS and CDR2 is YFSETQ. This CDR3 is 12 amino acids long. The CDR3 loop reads CASSLLPGEQYF. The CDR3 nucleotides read TGCGCCAGCAGCTTGTTACCGGGCGAGCAGTACTTC. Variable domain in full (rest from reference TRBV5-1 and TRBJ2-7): KAGVTQTPRYLIKTRGQQVTLSCSPISGHRSVSWYQQTPGQGLQFLFEYFSETQRNKGNFPGRFSGRQFSNSRSEMNVSTLELGDSALYLCASSLLPGEQYFGPGTRLTVT.

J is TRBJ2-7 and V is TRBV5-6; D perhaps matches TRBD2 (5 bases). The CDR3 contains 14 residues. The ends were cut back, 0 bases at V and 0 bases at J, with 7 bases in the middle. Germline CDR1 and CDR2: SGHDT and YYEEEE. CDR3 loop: CASSLGGFSYEQYF. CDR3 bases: TGTGCCAGCAGCTTGGGCGGGTTCTCCTACGAGCAGTACTTC.